The 24 T cell receptor beta chains listed next were all sequenced from one sample in a study of T cell responses to AZD1222 COVID-19 vaccine. This table comes from immunoSEQ multiplex PCR, and its TCRdb copy is limited to in-frame clones, with some not included. Of more than 85,000 clones listed, more than 70% are singletons. The specimen comprised peripheral blood, sampled 28 days after the second AZD1222 dose. The receptors stem from an adult who received the AZD1222 COVID-19 vaccine.

V usage is TRBV6-5 and J usage is TRBJ1-5; unclear D gene. Germline V gene lookup returns CDR1 MNHEY and CDR2 SVGAGI. V dropped 5 bases and J dropped 2 bases, with 10 bases sitting between them. The CDR3 has 14 amino acids. The CDR3 sequence: CASSPREGNQPQHF. Written as DNA, the CDR3 is TGTGCCAGCAGTCCTCGGGAGGGCAATCAGCCCCAGCATTTT.

This chain links TRBV29-1 with TRBJ2-2; the D gene is possibly TRBD2 (6 bases). This CDR3 has 11 residues. Germline V gene lookup returns CDR1 SQVTM and CDR2 ANQGSEA. V lost 5 bases and J 7 bases, leaving 8 bases between the germline ends. Written as DNA, the CDR3 is TGCAGCGTTCTGGAGGGCGGGGAGCTGTTTTTT. Translation: CSVLEGGELFF.

The chain combines TRBV5-4 with TRBJ2-1; 9 bases line up with TRBD1. This CDR3 has 16 residues. CDR1 and CDR2 from the germline V gene are SGHNT and YYREEE (reference sequence). V lost 3 bases, J lost 2 bases, and 6 bases stayed unmatched. The CDR3 DNA sequence: TGTGCCAGCAGCTCTTGGACAGGGGTGGCCTACAATGAGCAGTTCTTC. Translated, it gives CASSSWTGVAYNEQFF.

The chain is built from TRBV28 and TRBJ1-1; TRBD1 matches 11 bases. Germline V gene sequence: CDR1 MDHEN, CDR2 SYDVKM. V lost 6 bases to trimming and J lost 4 bases; unmatched junction nucleotides: 7. The CDR3 has 15 amino acids. CDR3 residues: CASSRAGTGGTEAFF. For the CDR3, the DNA is TGTGCCAGCAGCCGCGCCGGGACAGGGGGCACTGAAGCTTTCTTT.

The chain is built from TRBV19 and TRBJ2-2, with 7 bases that match TRBD1. V dropped 6 bases and J dropped 5; count of bases not matched to a gene: 6. Germline V gives CDR1 LNHDA, CDR2 SQIVND (reference sequence). The length of the CDR3 is 14 residues. CDR3 sequence: CASRVRGWTGELFF. The CDR3 DNA sequence: TGTGCCAGTAGAGTCAGGGGGTGGACCGGGGAGCTGTTTTTT.

DNA for the CDR3: TGTGCCAGCAGTTTAGGCCGTACCTACGAGCAGTACTTC. It is translated as CASSLGRTYEQYF. This chain connects TRBV28 to TRBJ2-7; D not certain. The length of the CDR3 is 13 residues. CDR1 is MDHEN, CDR2 SYDVKM, per germline. The V gene lost 2 bases and the J gene lost 2 bases, with 7 bases spanning the gap.

The rearrangement links TRBV18 to TRBJ2-5; D not certain. Trimming removed 2 bases at V and 5 bases at J, with 6 bases between. CDR1 is KGHSH, CDR2 LQKENI, per germline. The CDR3 runs to 12 residues. CDR3 residues: CASSPFSETQYF. The CDR3 coding sequence is TGTGCCAGCTCACCATTTTCGGAGACCCAGTACTTC.

The J gene is TRBJ2-1, the V gene TRBV11-3; no firm D call. The germline V gene encodes CDR1 SGHNT and CDR2 YENEEA. This CDR3 is built from 14 residues. Trimming took 1 base from V and 8 from J, leaving 12 bases between them. The CDR3 loop is CASSLVAGSDEQFF. In nucleotides, the CDR3 is TGTGCCAGCAGCTTAGTCGCTGGGTCCGATGAGCAGTTCTTC.

The chain combines TRBV6-5 with TRBJ1-1; 9 bases are a match to TRBD1. Germline V gene data show CDR1 as MNHEY and CDR2 as SVGAGI. With V trimmed by 2 bases and J by 3 bases, 7 bases remained unmatched. There are 16 residues in the CDR3. CDR3 in amino acids: CASSYAPGQGYTEAFF. DNA for the CDR3: TGTGCCAGCAGTTACGCGCCCGGACAGGGGTACACTGAAGCTTTCTTT.

Notes on this clone: This sample also contains other DNA sequences that code for the same CDR3. The CDR3 DNA follows: TGTGCCAGCAGCTTAGTGCTAGCGGGGGCCAATGAGCAGTTCTTC. Encoded protein: CASSLVLAGANEQFF. The V and J genes are TRBV7-3 and TRBJ2-1, with 10 bases fitting TRBD2. This CDR3 region has 15 residues. Trimming removed 2 bases from V and 6 bases from J; junction bases left unmatched: 4. Looked up from germline, CDR1 is SGHTA and CDR2 is FQGTGA.

The chain's CDR3 is CASSPGTDSNQPQHF. As DNA, the CDR3 is TGTGCCAGCAGCCCTGGGACAGATAGCAATCAGCCCCAGCATTTT. The chain is built from TRBV5-8 and TRBJ1-5; 7 bases line up with TRBD1. The CDR3 contains 15 residues. Unmatched junction bases numbered 4, after V lost 4 bases and J lost 0 bases. The germline V gene has CDR1 SGHTS and CDR2 YDEGEE.

V is TRBV19 and J is TRBJ2-2, with D possibly TRBD2 on 5 matching bases. Trimming removed 4 bases at V and 4 bases at J, with 16 bases between. This CDR3 has 16 amino acids. CDR1 is LNHDA and CDR2 is SQIVND in the germline V gene (reference sequence). The CDR3: CASSRRRGEGTGELFF. The CDR3 coding sequence is TGTGCCAGTAGTAGGAGACGAGGAGAGGGCACCGGGGAGCTGTTTTTT.

This clone has just one count. The J gene is TRBJ1-5, the V gene TRBV10-3; 9 nucleotides match TRBD1. J gave up 1 base and V 5 bases, and 6 bases lay outside the gene matches. The CDR3 runs to 16 residues. Germline-derived CDR1 and CDR2 are ENHRY and SYGVKD. The CDR3 loop reads CAISKSDRGSNQPQHF. The CDR3, as DNA: TGTGCCATCAGTAAATCGGACAGGGGAAGCAATCAGCCCCAGCATTTT.

The chain combines TRBV7-9 with TRBJ1-3; D remains ambiguous. Germline V gives CDR1 SEHNR, CDR2 FQNEAQ (reference sequence). The V end lost 5 bases, the J end lost 2 bases, and 10 bases lay between the germline ends. CDR3 length: 14 residues. CDR3 residues: CASSMDGTGNTIYF. In nucleotides, the CDR3 is TGTGCCAGCAGCATGGACGGTACTGGAAACACCATATATTTT.

This chain joins TRBV5-1 and TRBJ2-1; D ambiguous. V was cut by 1 base and J by 10 bases, with 6 bases left in between. Germline V gene data show CDR1 as SGHRS and CDR2 as YFSETQ. This CDR3 is 11 amino acids long. The chain's CDR3 is CASSLQQEQFF. CDR3 DNA: TGCGCCAGCAGCTTGCAACAGGAGCAGTTCTTC.

The gene calls are TRBV6-6 and TRBJ1-2, with D uncertain. V lost 2 bases, J lost 3 bases, and 10 bases lay in between. The CDR3 has 14 residues. CDR1 is MNHNY, CDR2 SVGAGI, per germline (reference sequence). This CDR3 is CASSYRPGDYGYTF. CDR3 DNA: TGTGCCAGCAGTTACCGGCCGGGCGACTATGGCTACACCTTC.

V is TRBV6-5 and J is TRBJ1-4; D is unresolved. CDR3 length: 12 residues. Germline V gene data show CDR1 as MNHEY and CDR2 as SVGAGI. V was clipped by 7 bases and J by 5 bases, with 8 bases between them. The CDR3 region is CASKRKNEKLFF. The CDR3 DNA is TGTGCCAGCAAAAGGAAGAATGAAAAACTGTTTTTT.

This clone came up once. The rearrangement links TRBV5-5 to TRBJ2-5; perhaps TRBD1 as D (6 bases). This CDR3 has 13 residues. V was trimmed by 3 bases and J by 3 bases, leaving 9 bases between them. Germline CDR1 and CDR2: SGHKS and YYEKEE (reference sequence). The CDR3 DNA follows: TGTGCCAGCAGCTGGACAGTAGAAGAGACCCAGTACTTC. Encoded protein: CASSWTVEETQYF.

This chain connects TRBV5-1 to TRBJ2-2; 7 bases fit TRBD1. Trimming removed 3 bases from V and 1 base from J; junction bases left unmatched: 3. The CDR3 extends over 15 amino acids. Germline V gives CDR1 SGHRS, CDR2 YFSETQ. The CDR3 region has the DNA TGCGCCAGCAGCTGGACAGGAGGGAACACCGGGGAGCTGTTTTTT. This translates into CASSWTGGNTGELFF.

This clone was seen only once. The chain recombines TRBV10-3 with TRBJ2-7, with D unresolved. Trimming cost V 4 bases and J 3 bases, with 10 bases left between them. Germline-derived CDR1 and CDR2 are ENHRY and SYGVKD. This CDR3 is built from 13 residues. CDR3 region: CAISGPARYEQYF. The CDR3 DNA follows: TGTGCCATCAGTGGACCGGCCCGCTACGAGCAGTACTTC.

J is TRBJ2-7 and V is TRBV7-6; 8 bases line up with TRBD1. The junction had 5 bases not matched to a gene; V was cut back by 0 bases and J by 4 bases. Germline assignment: CDR1 SGHVS and CDR2 FNYEAQ. The CDR3 runs to 15 residues. The CDR3 region is CASSLARTGLYEQYF. CDR3 nucleotide sequence: TGTGCCAGCAGCTTAGCGCGGACAGGGTTATACGAGCAGTACTTC.

The chain uses TRBV28 and TRBJ1-2; possible D gene TRBD1, 6 bases. Trimming took 6 bases from V and 8 from J, leaving 25 bases between them. The CDR3 is 16 residues long. CDR1 and CDR2 (germline): MDHEN, SYDVKM. The CDR3 sequence: CASSQGIPYRPLGYTF. In nucleotides, the CDR3 is TGTGCCAGCAGCCAGGGGATACCTTACCGCCCGCTGGGCTACACCTTC.

The V call is TRBV28, the J call TRBJ2-2, with 9 bases lining up with TRBD2. The CDR3 contains 16 residues. The trim removed 6 bases at V and 4 bases at J, leaving 9 bases unmatched. Germline assignment: CDR1 MDHEN and CDR2 SYDVKM. This CDR3 reads CASSPHSGRGTGELFF. The CDR3 region has the DNA TGTGCCAGCAGCCCCCATAGCGGGAGAGGCACCGGGGAGCTGTTTTTT.

The chain is built from TRBV7-2 and TRBJ2-2; D uncertain. Germline CDR1 is SGHTA and CDR2 is FQGNSA. The length of the CDR3 is 13 residues. Trimming left V 7 bases short and J 6 bases short, with 12 bases between. CDR3 DNA: TGTGCCAGCATTCCGACGTGGGCCGGGGAGCTGTTTTTT. Translation: CASIPTWAGELFF.